This T cell receptor (beta chain) was sequenced during a study of blood T cells in healthy people across ages. The study drew donors from healthy Caucasian individuals in Russia aged roughly 6 to 100. The CDR3 has 13 amino acids. Germline assignment: CDR1 SQVTM and CDR2 ANQGSEA. As for this clonotype: The junction and the germline gene differ at one end; a read error may be behind it.

A second PCR of 7 to 11 cycles used a sample-barcoded 5' primer and a J-beta primer mix. TCRdb redid the calling of the 5' RACE reads with MiXCR, one entry per CDR3 protein. The sample includes around 1.7 million distinct CDR3 sequences, 28% seen only once; the top ten take 7% to 9%. The J gene is TRBJ2-5, the V gene TRBV29-1; D gene ambiguous. Sequencing used blood. This sequence was found in a woman younger than 45 in good health. Written as DNA, the CDR3 is TGCAGCGTTCTCTTCAAGTACCAAGGGACCCAGTACTTC. It encodes CSVLFKYQGTQYF.